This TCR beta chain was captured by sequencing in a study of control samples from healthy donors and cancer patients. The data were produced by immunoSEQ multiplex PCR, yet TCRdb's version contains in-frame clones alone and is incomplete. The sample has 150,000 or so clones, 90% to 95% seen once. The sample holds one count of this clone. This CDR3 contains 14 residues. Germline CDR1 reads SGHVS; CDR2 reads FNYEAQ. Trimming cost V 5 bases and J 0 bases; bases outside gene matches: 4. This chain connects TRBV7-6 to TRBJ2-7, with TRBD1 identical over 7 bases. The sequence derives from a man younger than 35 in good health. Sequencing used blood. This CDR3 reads CASSLQGSSYEQYF. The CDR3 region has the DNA TGTGCCAGCAGCCTACAGGGGTCCTCCTACGAGCAGTACTTC.